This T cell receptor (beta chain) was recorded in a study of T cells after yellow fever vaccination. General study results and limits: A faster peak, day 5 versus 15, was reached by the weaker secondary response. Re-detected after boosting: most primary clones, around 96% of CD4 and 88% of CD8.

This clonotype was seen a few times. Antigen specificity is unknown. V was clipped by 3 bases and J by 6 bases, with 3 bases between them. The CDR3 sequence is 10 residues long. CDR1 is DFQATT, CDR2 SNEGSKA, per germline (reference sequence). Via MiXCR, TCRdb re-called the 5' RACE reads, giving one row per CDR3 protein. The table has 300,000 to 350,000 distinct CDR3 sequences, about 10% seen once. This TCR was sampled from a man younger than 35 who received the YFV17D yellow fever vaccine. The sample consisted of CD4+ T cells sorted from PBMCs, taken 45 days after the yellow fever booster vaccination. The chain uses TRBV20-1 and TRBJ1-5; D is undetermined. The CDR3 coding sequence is TGCAGTGCTAGTTGTCAGCCCCAGCATTTT. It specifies CSASCQPQHF.